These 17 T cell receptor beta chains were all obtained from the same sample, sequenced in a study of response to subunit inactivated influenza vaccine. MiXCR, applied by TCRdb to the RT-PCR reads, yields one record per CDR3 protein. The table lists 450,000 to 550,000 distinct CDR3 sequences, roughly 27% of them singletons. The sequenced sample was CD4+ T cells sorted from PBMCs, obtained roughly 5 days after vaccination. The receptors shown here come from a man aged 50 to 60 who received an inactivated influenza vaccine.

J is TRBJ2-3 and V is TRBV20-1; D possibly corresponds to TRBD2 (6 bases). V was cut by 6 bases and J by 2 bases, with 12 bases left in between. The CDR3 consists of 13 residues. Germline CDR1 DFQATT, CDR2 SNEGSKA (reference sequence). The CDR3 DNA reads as TGCAGTGCAATCACGGGGGACACAGATACGCAGTATTTT. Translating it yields CSAITGDTDTQYF.

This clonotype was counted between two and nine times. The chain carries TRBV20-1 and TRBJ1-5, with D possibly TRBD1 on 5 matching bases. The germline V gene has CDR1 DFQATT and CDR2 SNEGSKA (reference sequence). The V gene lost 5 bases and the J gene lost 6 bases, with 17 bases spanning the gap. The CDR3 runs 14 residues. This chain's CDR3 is CSAQEDGGIQPQHF. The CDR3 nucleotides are TGCAGTGCTCAAGAAGACGGGGGAATTCAGCCCCAGCATTTT.

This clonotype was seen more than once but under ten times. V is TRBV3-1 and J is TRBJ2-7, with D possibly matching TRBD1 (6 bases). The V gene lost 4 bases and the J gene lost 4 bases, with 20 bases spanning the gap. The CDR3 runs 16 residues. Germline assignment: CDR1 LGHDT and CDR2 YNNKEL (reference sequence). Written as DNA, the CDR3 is TGTGCCAGCAGCCCGACCGGGACACAGAATAGTTACGAGCAGTACTTC. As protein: CASSPTGTQNSYEQYF.

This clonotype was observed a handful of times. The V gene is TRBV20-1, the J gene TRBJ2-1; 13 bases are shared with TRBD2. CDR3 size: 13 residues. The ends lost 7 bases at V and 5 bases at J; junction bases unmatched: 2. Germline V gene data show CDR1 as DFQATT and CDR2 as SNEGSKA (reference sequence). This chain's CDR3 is CSVTSGRDNEQFF. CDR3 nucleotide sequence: TGCAGTGTTACTAGCGGGAGGGACAATGAGCAGTTCTTC.

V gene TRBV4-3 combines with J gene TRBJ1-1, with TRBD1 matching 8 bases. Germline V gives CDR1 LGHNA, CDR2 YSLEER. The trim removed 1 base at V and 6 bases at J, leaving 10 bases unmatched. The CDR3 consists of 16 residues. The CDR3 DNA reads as TGCGCCAGCAGCCAAGGGTCCGGGACAGGAGCGGCTGAAGCTTTCTTT. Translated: CASSQGSGTGAAEAFF.

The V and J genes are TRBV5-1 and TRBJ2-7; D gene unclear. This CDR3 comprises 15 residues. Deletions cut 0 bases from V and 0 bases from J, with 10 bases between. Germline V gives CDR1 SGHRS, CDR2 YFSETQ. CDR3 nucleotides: TGCGCCAGCAGCTTGGGGCCAGGCAGCTCCTACGAGCAGTACTTC. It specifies CASSLGPGSSYEQYF.

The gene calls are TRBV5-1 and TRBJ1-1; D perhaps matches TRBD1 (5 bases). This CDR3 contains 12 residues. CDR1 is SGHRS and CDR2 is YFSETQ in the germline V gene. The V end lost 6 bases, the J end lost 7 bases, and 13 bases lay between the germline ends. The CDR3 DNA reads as TGCGCCAGCAAGCCCCAGGGAGGTGAAGCTTTCTTT. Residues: CASKPQGGEAFF.

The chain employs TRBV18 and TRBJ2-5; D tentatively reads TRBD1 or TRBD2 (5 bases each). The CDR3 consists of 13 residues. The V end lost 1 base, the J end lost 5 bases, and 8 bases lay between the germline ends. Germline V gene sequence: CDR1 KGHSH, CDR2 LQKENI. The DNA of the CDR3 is TGTGCCAGCTCACCACAGGGACGGGAGACCCAGTACTTC. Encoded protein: CASSPQGRETQYF.

CDR3 residues: CATSVGSSYNEQFF. The CDR3 bases are TGTGCCACCAGTGTCGGGAGCTCCTACAATGAGCAGTTCTTC. This chain links TRBV24-1 with TRBJ2-1, with a weak D call TRBD2 (6 bases). The length of the CDR3 is 14 residues. The germline gives CDR1 KGHDR, CDR2 SFDVKD. Deletions cut 5 bases from V and 0 bases from J, with 7 bases between.

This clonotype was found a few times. CDR3 nucleotides: TGTGCCAGCAGTCCTGGGACCACACGCTTCAATGAGCAGTTCTTC. Translating gives CASSPGTTRFNEQFF. The chain uses TRBV27 and TRBJ2-1, with D perhaps given as TRBD1 or TRBD2 (5 bases each). CDR1 is MNHEY and CDR2 is SMNVEV in the germline V gene (reference sequence). The CDR3 runs 15 residues. V was shortened by 5 bases and J by 6 bases, with 17 bases between the two germline ends.

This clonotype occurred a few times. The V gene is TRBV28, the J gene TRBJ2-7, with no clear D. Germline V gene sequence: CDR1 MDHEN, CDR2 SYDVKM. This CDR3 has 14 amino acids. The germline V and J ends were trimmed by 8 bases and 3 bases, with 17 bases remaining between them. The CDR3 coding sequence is TGTGCCAGCTCCCGATCGGGCTCGGGCTACGAGCAGTACTTC. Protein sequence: CASSRSGSGYEQYF.

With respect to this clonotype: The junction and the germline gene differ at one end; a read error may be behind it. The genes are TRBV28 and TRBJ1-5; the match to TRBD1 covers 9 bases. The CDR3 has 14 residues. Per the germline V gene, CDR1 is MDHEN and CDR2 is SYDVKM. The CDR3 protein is CASSLWDRGRPQHF. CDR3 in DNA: TGTGCCAGCAGTTTATGGGACAGGGGCCGGCCCCAGCATTTC.

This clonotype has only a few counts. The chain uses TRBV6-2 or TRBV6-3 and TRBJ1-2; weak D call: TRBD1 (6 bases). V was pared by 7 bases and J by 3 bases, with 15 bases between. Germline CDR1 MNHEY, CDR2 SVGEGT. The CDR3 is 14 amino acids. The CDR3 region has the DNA TGTGCCAGCACTCGGTGGGGGGCCGACTATGGCTACACCTTC. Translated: CASTRWGADYGYTF.

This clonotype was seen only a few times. In DNA, the CDR3 is TGCGCCAGCAGCAACCTCAGGAACACTGAAGCTTTCTTT. It is translated as CASSNLRNTEAFF. The V call is TRBV5-1, the J call TRBJ1-1; D gene unclear. Germline CDR1 and CDR2: SGHRS and YFSETQ. The CDR3 covers 13 residues. The V gene lost 4 bases and the J gene lost 1 base, with 8 bases spanning the gap. Looking up the rest from reference TRBV5-1 and TRBJ1-1 gives the full variable domain: KAGVTQTPRYLIKTRGQQVTLSCSPISGHRSVSWYQQTPGQGLQFLFEYFSETQRNKGNFPGRFSGRQFSNSRSEMNVSTLELGDSALYLCASSNLRNTEAFFGQGTRLTVV.

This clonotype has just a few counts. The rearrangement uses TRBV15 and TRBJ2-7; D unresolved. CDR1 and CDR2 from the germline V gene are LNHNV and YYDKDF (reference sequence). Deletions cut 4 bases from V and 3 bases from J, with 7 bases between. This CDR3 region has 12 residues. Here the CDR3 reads CATSKDNYEQYF. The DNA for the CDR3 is TGTGCCACCAGCAAAGACAACTACGAGCAGTACTTC.

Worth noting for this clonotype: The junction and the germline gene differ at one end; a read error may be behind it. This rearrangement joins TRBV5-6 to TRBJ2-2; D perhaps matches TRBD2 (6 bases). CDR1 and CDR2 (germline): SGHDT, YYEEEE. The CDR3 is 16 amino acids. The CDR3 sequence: CASSRTRGANTGELLF. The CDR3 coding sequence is TGTGCCAGCAGCCGGACTCGCGGGGCAAACACCGGGGAGCTGCTTTTT. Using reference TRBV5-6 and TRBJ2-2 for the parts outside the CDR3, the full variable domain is DAGVTQSPTHLIKTRGQQVTLRCSPKSGHDTVSWYQQALGQGPQFIFQYYEEEERQRGNFPDRFSGHQFPNYSSELNVNALLLGDSALYLCASSRTRGANTGELLFGEGSRLTVL.

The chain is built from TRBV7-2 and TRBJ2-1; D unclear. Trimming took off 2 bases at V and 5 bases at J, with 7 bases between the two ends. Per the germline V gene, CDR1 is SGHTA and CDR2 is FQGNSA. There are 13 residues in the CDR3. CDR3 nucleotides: TGTGCCAGCAGCTTAATTTTGAACAATGAGCAGTTCTTC. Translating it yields CASSLILNNEQFF.